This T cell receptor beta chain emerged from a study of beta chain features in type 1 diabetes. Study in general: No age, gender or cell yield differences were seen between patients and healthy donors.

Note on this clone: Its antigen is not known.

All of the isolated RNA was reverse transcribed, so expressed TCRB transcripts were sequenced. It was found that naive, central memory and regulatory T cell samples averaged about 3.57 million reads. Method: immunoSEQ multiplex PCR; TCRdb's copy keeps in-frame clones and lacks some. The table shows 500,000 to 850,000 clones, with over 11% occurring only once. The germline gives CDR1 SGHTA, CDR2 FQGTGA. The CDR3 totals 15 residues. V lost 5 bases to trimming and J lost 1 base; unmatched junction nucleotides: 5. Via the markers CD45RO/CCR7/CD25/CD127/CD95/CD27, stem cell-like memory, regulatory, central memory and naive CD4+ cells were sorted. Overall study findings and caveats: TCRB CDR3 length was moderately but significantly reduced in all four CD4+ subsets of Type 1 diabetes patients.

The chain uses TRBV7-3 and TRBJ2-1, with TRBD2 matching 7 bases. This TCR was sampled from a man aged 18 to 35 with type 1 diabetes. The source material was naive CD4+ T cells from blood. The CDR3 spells CASSPSGRSYNEQFF. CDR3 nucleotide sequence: TGTGCCAGCAGCCCCTCCGGGAGGTCCTACAATGAGCAGTTCTTC.